A single T cell receptor (beta chain) is shown here with its context. The antigen remains undetermined. A read error may account for a junction end that differs from germline. The assay was immunoSEQ multiplex PCR, and TCRdb's table has in-frame clones only and misses some. This table holds millions of clones, roughly 94% found once. The sample is drawn from a study of shared clonotypes between healthy human individuals. Study-level findings and limits: Larger richness was generally estimated for naive than memory subsets.

The CDR3 extends over 13 amino acids. Germline loops: CDR1 SSHAT, CDR2 FNYEAQ (reference sequence). The chain links TRBV7-7 to TRBJ2-1; possibly TRBD2 for D (5 bases). Sequenced sample: naive CD4+ T cells sorted from blood. Subset specified: CD45RA+ positively selected. The clonotype was recovered from a man younger than 35 in good health. The DNA for the CDR3 is TGTGCTAGCAGCACCGCTCAGGCGGGTGAGCAGTTCTTC. Translated: CASSTAQAGEQFF.